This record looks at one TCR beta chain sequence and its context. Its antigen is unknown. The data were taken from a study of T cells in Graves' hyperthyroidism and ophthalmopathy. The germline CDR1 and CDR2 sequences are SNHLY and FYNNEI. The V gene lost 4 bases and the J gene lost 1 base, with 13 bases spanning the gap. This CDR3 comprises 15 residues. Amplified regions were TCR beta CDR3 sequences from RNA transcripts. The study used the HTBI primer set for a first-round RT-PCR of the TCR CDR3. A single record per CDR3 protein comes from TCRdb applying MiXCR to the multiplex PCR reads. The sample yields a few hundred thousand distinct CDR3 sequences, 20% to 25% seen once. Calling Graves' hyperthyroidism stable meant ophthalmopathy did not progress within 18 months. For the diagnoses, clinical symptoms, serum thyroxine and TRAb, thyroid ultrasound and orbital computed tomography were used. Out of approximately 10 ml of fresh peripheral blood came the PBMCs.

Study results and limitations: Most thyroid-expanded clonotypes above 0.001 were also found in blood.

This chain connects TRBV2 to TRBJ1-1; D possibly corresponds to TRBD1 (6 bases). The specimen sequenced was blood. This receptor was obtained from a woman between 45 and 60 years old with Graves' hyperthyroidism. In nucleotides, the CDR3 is TGTGCCAGCAGTGGGCCCGGGACAACGAACACTGAAGCTTTCTTT. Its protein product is CASSGPGTTNTEAFF.